The 27 T cell receptor beta chains presented below share a single source sample, sequenced in a study of beta chain features in type 1 diabetes. Isolated RNA was reverse transcribed in full, so expressed TCRB transcripts were sequenced. Assay: immunoSEQ multiplex PCR; the TCRdb copy retains only in-frame clones and omits some. The sample lists 860,000 or so clones, 15% to 20% seen once, with 0.023% in the top ten. Sequencing was performed on naive CD4+ T cells from blood. These receptors came from a young woman in good health.

The gene calls are TRBV7-9 and TRBJ2-2; D unclear. This CDR3 has 15 residues. Germline loops: CDR1 SEHNR, CDR2 FQNEAQ (reference sequence). Trimming took off 1 base at V and 1 base at J, with 7 bases between the two ends. The CDR3 reads CASSLGQVNTGELFF. In nucleotides, the CDR3 is TGTGCCAGCAGCTTAGGTCAGGTGAACACCGGGGAGCTGTTTTTT.

The V call is TRBV5-1, the J call TRBJ2-7, with TRBD1 matching 9 bases. Germline CDR1 reads SGHRS; CDR2 reads YFSETQ. Trimming took 3 bases from V and 9 from J; bases not matched to a gene: 10. The CDR3 extends over 14 amino acids. CDR3 loop: CASSSQGAPPRQYF. The CDR3 nucleotides read TGCGCCAGCAGCTCACAGGGGGCCCCCCCACGGCAGTACTTC.

V is TRBV9 and J is TRBJ2-1, with D perhaps TRBD1 (6 bases). Trimming removed 0 bases from V and 3 bases from J, with 10 bases in between. The germline V gene encodes CDR1 SGDLS and CDR2 YYNGEE. The CDR3 is 15 amino acids. The CDR3 coding sequence is TGTGCCAGCAGCGTAGGCTGGGACAACTACAATGAGCAGTTCTTC. Its protein is CASSVGWDNYNEQFF.

The V call is TRBV29-1, the J call TRBJ2-7; TRBD1 matches 9 bases. This CDR3 is built from 13 residues. Germline-derived CDR1 and CDR2 are SQVTM and ANQGSEA. With V trimmed by 8 bases and J by 4 bases, 9 bases remained unmatched. CDR3 DNA sequence: TGCAGCCCAAGGGGGGACAGGGAGTACGAGCAGTACTTC. It translates to CSPRGDREYEQYF.

The CDR3 here is CASGTPGHRGTGELFF. The DNA for the CDR3 is TGTGCCAGCGGGACTCCGGGACACCGCGGCACCGGGGAGCTGTTTTTT. The gene calls are TRBV7-9 and TRBJ2-2; D could derive from TRBD1 or TRBD2 (6 bases each). CDR1 and CDR2 (germline): SEHNR, FQNEAQ (reference sequence). Trimming removed 8 bases from V and 4 bases from J, with 20 bases in between. This CDR3 comprises 16 residues.

The chain employs TRBV28 and TRBJ2-7, with no clear D. The V end was cut by 6 bases, the J end by 7 bases, with 16 bases between. Germline loops: CDR1 MDHEN, CDR2 SYDVKM. The length of the CDR3 is 13 residues. The CDR3 DNA follows: TGTGCCAGCAGGTCCCGAGCTGTTCGAGAGCAGTACTTC. It encodes CASRSRAVREQYF.

This clone was seen a few times. The J gene is TRBJ2-7, the V gene TRBV11-2, with TRBD1 as a possible D gene (6 bases). This CDR3 region has 14 residues. Deletions cut 5 bases from V and 4 bases from J, with 15 bases between. Germline V gene sequence: CDR1 SGHAT, CDR2 FQNNGV. The CDR3 loop is CASSPGADGYEQYF. The CDR3 nucleotides read TGTGCCAGCAGCCCAGGGGCGGATGGGTACGAGCAGTACTTC. Variable domain in full (rest from reference TRBV11-2 and TRBJ2-7): EAGVAQSPRYKIIEKRQSVAFWCNPISGHATLYWYQQILGQGPKLLIQFQNNGVVDDSQLPKDRFSAERLKGVDSTLKIQPAKLEDSAVYLCASSPGADGYEQYFGPGTRLTVT.

The chain recombines TRBV4-3 with TRBJ1-3; no definite D call. Germline CDR1 LGHNA, CDR2 YSLEER. V gave up 0 bases and J gave up 3 bases, with 6 bases separating them. This CDR3 spans 14 amino acids. As DNA, the CDR3 is TGCGCCAGCAGCCAAGACTCGAATGGAAACACCATATATTTT. Its protein is CASSQDSNGNTIYF.

Concerning this clone itself: One junction end disagrees with the germline gene, perhaps due to a read error. The V call is TRBV7-7, the J call TRBJ2-3, with D tentatively TRBD1 or TRBD2 (5 bases each). The CDR3 contains 15 residues. The germline gives CDR1 SSHAT, CDR2 FNYEAQ (reference sequence). Here the CDR3 reads CASSRSPGPTDTQYF. The CDR3 bases are TGTGCTAGCAGCCGATCCCCGGGGCCAACAGATACGCAGTATTTT.

The V call is TRBV11-1, the J call TRBJ2-1; D is ambiguous. The CDR3 length is 13 residues. Trimming took 4 bases from V and 7 from J, leaving 11 bases between them. The V gene's germline CDR1 is SGHAT and CDR2 FQDESV (reference sequence). CDR3 amino acids: CASSSLAWNEQFF. In DNA, the CDR3 is TGTGCCAGCAGCTCCCTCGCCTGGAATGAGCAGTTCTTC.

The sample holds one count of this clone. The V call is TRBV6-6, the J call TRBJ2-1; 7 positions match TRBD2. The ends lost 3 bases at V and 5 bases at J; junction bases unmatched: 7. Germline V lookup: CDR1 MNHNY, CDR2 SVGAGI (reference sequence). This CDR3 region has 15 residues. The chain's CDR3 is CASSYWASGDNEQFF. The CDR3 bases are TGTGCCAGCAGTTATTGGGCTAGCGGAGACAATGAGCAGTTCTTC.

This clone was seen a few times. V usage is TRBV9 and J usage is TRBJ1-2, with unresolved D. V was pared by 2 bases and J by 0 bases, with 8 bases between. Germline CDR1 SGDLS, CDR2 YYNGEE. The CDR3 is made up of 14 amino acids. The CDR3 loop reads CASSVRETNYGYTF. The CDR3 bases are TGTGCCAGCAGCGTGCGAGAGACTAACTATGGCTACACCTTC.

This clone was seen a handful of times. This chain connects TRBV5-1 to TRBJ2-6; maybe TRBD1 (5 bases). Germline CDR1 is SGHRS and CDR2 is YFSETQ. This CDR3 is built from 17 residues. Deletions cut 6 bases from V and 3 bases from J, with 19 bases between. CDR3 in amino acids: CASNPHVQGGGANVLTF. The CDR3 bases are TGCGCCAGCAACCCCCACGTGCAGGGCGGTGGGGCCAACGTCCTGACTTTC. The whole variable domain, remainder taken from reference TRBV5-1 and TRBJ2-6, is KAGVTQTPRYLIKTRGQQVTLSCSPISGHRSVSWYQQTPGQGLQFLFEYFSETQRNKGNFPGRFSGRQFSNSRSEMNVSTLELGDSALYLCASNPHVQGGGANVLTFGAGSRLTVL.

This clone was seen a few times. At the DNA level, this CDR3 is encoded by other sequences in the same sample as well. The V gene is TRBV7-2, the J gene TRBJ1-2; D remains ambiguous. V lost 0 bases, J lost 8 bases, and 13 bases lay in between. This CDR3 region has 14 residues. Germline V CDR1 and CDR2: SGHTA, FQGNSA. This CDR3 is CASSLAGGSGGYTF. Here the CDR3 DNA reads TGTGCCAGCAGCTTAGCGGGAGGATCGGGAGGCTACACCTTC. The full variable domain, its missing parts supplied by reference TRBV7-2 and TRBJ1-2, is GAGVSQSPSNKVTEKGKDVELRCDPISGHTALYWYRQSLGQGLEFLIYFQGNSAPDKSGLPSDRFSAERTGGSVSTLTIQRTQQEDSAVYLCASSLAGGSGGYTFGSGTRLTVV.

This clone was detected a few times. V usage is TRBV20-1 and J usage is TRBJ1-2; D is uncertain. Trimming shortened V by 6 bases and J by 8 bases, and 13 bases separated the two germline ends. The CDR3 covers 11 residues. Germline V gene data show CDR1 as DFQATT and CDR2 as SNEGSKA (reference sequence). CDR3 in amino acids: CSAPDRAGYTF. CDR3 coding DNA: TGCAGTGCCCCGGACCGTGCGGGCTACACCTTC.

This clone was observed a few times. This chain links TRBV6-6 with TRBJ1-5; a possible D gene is TRBD1 (5 bases). Germline assignment: CDR1 MNHNY and CDR2 SVGAGI (reference sequence). This CDR3 contains 15 residues. Trimming took off 4 bases at V and 7 bases at J, with 17 bases between the two ends. The CDR3 sequence: CASSSPRDPGQPQHF. The CDR3 DNA reads TGTGCCAGCAGTTCGCCCAGGGATCCGGGGCAGCCCCAGCATTTT.

For this clone: Other DNA sequences in the sample encode the same CDR3. The chain has TRBV7-8 and TRBJ2-3; the D gene is possibly TRBD1 (5 bases). Trimming took off 3 bases at V and 4 bases at J, with 8 bases between the two ends. The CDR3 loop spans 13 amino acids. Germline V lookup: CDR1 SGHVS, CDR2 FQNEAQ. The CDR3 protein is CASSLAGSDTQYF. Written as DNA, the CDR3 is TGTGCCAGCAGCTTGGCAGGGTCAGATACGCAGTATTTT.

The chain joins TRBV10-3 to TRBJ2-6, with 7 bases aligning to TRBD1. Germline loops: CDR1 ENHRY, CDR2 SYGVKD. J was trimmed by 3 bases and V by 0 bases; bases with no gene match: 11. There are 19 residues in the CDR3. The chain's CDR3 is CAISESARGLVGGANVLTF. In DNA, the CDR3 is TGTGCCATCAGTGAGTCGGCCAGGGGGTTGGTTGGTGGGGCCAACGTCCTGACTTTC.

The chain is built from TRBV10-3 and TRBJ2-7, with D perhaps matching TRBD1 (5 bases). The V end lost 10 bases, the J end lost 1 base, and 8 bases lay between the germline ends. The CDR3 sequence is 11 residues long. Germline loops: CDR1 ENHRY, CDR2 SYGVKD. CDR3 sequence (DNA): TGTGCCACCAGGACATCCTACGAGCAGTACTTC. It encodes CATRTSYEQYF.

This clone was observed a few times. The chain joins TRBV28 to TRBJ2-3; TRBD2 agrees at 10 bases. V trimming: 6 bases; J trimming: 8 bases; junction bases outside the gene matches: 8. CDR3 length: 14 residues. Germline values: CDR1 MDHEN, CDR2 SYDVKM. For the CDR3, the DNA is TGTGCCAGCAGCCCTCTAGCGGGAGTACGTACGCAGTATTTT. This codes for CASSPLAGVRTQYF.

This clone was seen a handful of times. V usage is TRBV11-2 and J usage is TRBJ2-7; D unclear. With 4 bases removed from V and 0 bases from J, the gap between germline ends came to 10 bases. This CDR3 region has 14 residues. Germline CDR1 and CDR2: SGHAT and FQNNGV. The CDR3 DNA reads as TGTGCCAGCAGCTCGCAGGAAAGCTCCTACGAGCAGTACTTC. Translation gives CASSSQESSYEQYF.

This clone was seen a handful of times. This sequence joins TRBV6-6 and TRBJ1-2; weak D call: TRBD1 (5 bases). Germline CDR1 MNHNY, CDR2 SVGAGI (reference sequence). The CDR3 contains 16 residues. The V gene lost 4 bases and the J gene lost 7 bases, with 22 bases spanning the gap. For the CDR3, the DNA is TGTGCCAGCAGTTTAAGACGACAGATGTTACTTCCTGGCTACACCTTC. The encoded protein is CASSLRRQMLLPGYTF.

This chain joins TRBV6-5 and TRBJ1-2; maybe TRBD1 (5 bases). Deletions cut 2 bases from V and 2 bases from J, with 12 bases between. CDR1 MNHEY and CDR2 SVGAGI come from the germline V gene. The CDR3 covers 15 residues. The DNA for the CDR3 is TGTGCCAGCAGTTACCGTCCGGGGCGGAACTATGGCTACACCTTC. Translation gives CASSYRPGRNYGYTF.

There are a few counts of this clone. The chain has TRBV5-5 and TRBJ2-5; D remains unclear. V was trimmed by 4 bases and J by 1 base, leaving 8 bases between them. Germline V gives CDR1 SGHKS, CDR2 YYEKEE (reference sequence). This CDR3 contains 13 residues. The CDR3 DNA sequence: TGTGCCAGCAGCGCTGACATCCAAGAGACCCAGTACTTC. It is translated as CASSADIQETQYF.

The sample holds a few counts of this clone. This chain connects TRBV7-6 to TRBJ2-7; D is unclear. Germline V lookup: CDR1 SGHVS, CDR2 FNYEAQ. Trimming stripped 5 bases from V and 0 bases from J, with 14 bases between. CDR3 size: 15 residues. The CDR3 here is CASSPNFRLSYEQYF. The DNA for the CDR3 is TGTGCCAGCAGCCCCAATTTCAGACTCTCCTACGAGCAGTACTTC.

This clone has only a few counts. The chain recombines TRBV6-5 with TRBJ2-4; the D gene is possibly TRBD2 (6 bases). Trimming left V 4 bases short and J 4 bases short, with 17 bases between. Germline V gives CDR1 MNHEY, CDR2 SVGAGI. The CDR3 has 16 amino acids. This CDR3 reads CASSFVTSMGKNIQYF. CDR3 nucleotide sequence: TGTGCCAGCAGTTTCGTGACTAGTATGGGGAAAAACATTCAGTACTTC.

This chain joins TRBV5-5 and TRBJ2-1, with 9 nucleotides matching TRBD1. Germline trimming cut 2 bases from V and 3 bases from J; bases unmatched to any gene: 3. This CDR3 has 15 residues. Germline CDR1 reads SGHKS; CDR2 reads YYEKEE (reference sequence). In nucleotides, the CDR3 is TGTGCCAGCAGCTTTGGGACAGGGAGCTACAATGAGCAGTTCTTC. This gives the protein CASSFGTGSYNEQFF.